The 27 T cell receptor beta chains listed next were all sequenced from one sample in a study of T cell repertoires in cytomegalovirus infection (dated by TCRdb to about 2019). Sequenced on an Illumina HiSeq 1500. The raw public data were reprocessed by TCRdb itself: fastp quality trimming at Q25, MiXCR clonotype calling, in-frame beta chains only. CDR3 protein sequences are deduplicated, and each keeps its most common genes and DNA. A total of around 280,000 distinct CDR3 sequences appear in this sample, roughly an eighth of them only once. In total, the top ten clones hold around 8.8% of the sample. The specimen sequenced was PBMCs. All receptors come from a human donor in good health (CMV status not recorded). Some clones in this sample may be carry-over from other donors' samples.

There are many counts of this clonotype. The chain recombines TRBV7-9 with TRBJ2-1; D possibly matches TRBD1 or TRBD2 (5 bases each). The CDR3 runs to 15 residues. Trimming took off 6 bases at V and 7 bases at J, with 19 bases between the two ends. CDR1 and CDR2 from the germline V gene are SEHNR and FQNEAQ (reference sequence). The CDR3, as DNA: TGTGCCAGCAGGATGCCCGGGGACCCGGAGAATGAGCAGTTCTTC. This codes for CASRMPGDPENEQFF.

This clonotype was seen many times. The V and J genes are TRBV7-2 and TRBJ2-2, with 7 bases that match TRBD2. Germline trimming cut 4 bases from V and 2 bases from J; bases unmatched to any gene: 13. This CDR3 region has 18 residues. The germline CDR1 and CDR2 sequences are SGHTA and FQGNSA. Here the CDR3 DNA reads TGTGCCAGCAGCTACCCGCAGCGGGGAGGCCGCAACACCGGGGAGCTGTTTTTT. Its translation is CASSYPQRGGRNTGELFF.

The chain combines TRBV19 with TRBJ2-1, with 7 nucleotides matching TRBD1. The germline gives CDR1 LNHDA, CDR2 SQIVND (reference sequence). CDR3 length: 15 amino acids. Trimming at V came to 5 bases and at J to 6 bases, leaving 10 bases not matched to a gene. The CDR3 loop is CASSVTGPGGNEQFF. CDR3 nucleotide sequence: TGTGCCAGTAGTGTGACAGGGCCTGGGGGCAATGAGCAGTTCTTC.

CDR3 bases: TGCAGCGTTCACAATACTTTGGGCATAGCGGGAGTTGGCAATGAGCAGTTCTTC. Translated, it gives CSVHNTLGIAGVGNEQFF. V usage is TRBV29-1 and J usage is TRBJ2-1; 9 bases agree with TRBD2. There are 18 residues in the CDR3. V lost 5 bases, J lost 6 bases, and 20 bases stayed unmatched. The germline V gene has CDR1 SQVTM and CDR2 ANQGSEA.

This clonotype was counted ten times or more. This chain links TRBV28 with TRBJ2-2, with D uncertain. The germline V gene has CDR1 MDHEN and CDR2 SYDVKM. The length of the CDR3 is 13 residues. Trimming left V 8 bases short and J 3 bases short, with 10 bases between. The CDR3 nucleotides are TGTGCCAGCGGCGCACGGGACACCGGGGAGCTGTTTTTT. Protein sequence: CASGARDTGELFF. Complete variable domain (other parts from reference TRBV28 and TRBJ2-2): DVKVTQSSRYLVKRTGEKVFLECVQDMDHENMFWYRQDPGLGLRLIYFSYDVKMKEKGDIPEGYSVSREKKERFSLILESASTNQTSMYLCASGARDTGELFFGEGSRLTVL.

This clonotype was counted many times. V usage is TRBV6-1 and J usage is TRBJ2-5, with 9 bases fitting TRBD2. Losses at the gene ends were 3 bases for V and 5 bases for J; bases not matched to a gene: 10. This CDR3 has 16 amino acids. Germline-derived CDR1 and CDR2 are MNHNS and SASEGT. In nucleotides, the CDR3 is TGTGCCAGCAGTGACTTGGAGCTAGCGGGGAGTGAGACCCAGTACTTC. It encodes CASSDLELAGSETQYF.

The chain employs TRBV20-1 and TRBJ1-1; D gene uncertain. Germline V lookup: CDR1 DFQATT, CDR2 SNEGSKA (reference sequence). Trimming took 0 bases from V and 8 from J, leaving 16 bases between them. The CDR3 consists of 14 residues. CDR3 in amino acids: CSARDSLGSQEAFF. DNA of the CDR3: TGCAGTGCTAGAGACTCACTAGGCTCGCAGGAAGCTTTCTTT.

The chain joins TRBV7-3 to TRBJ2-5; 9 bases align to TRBD2. Germline V CDR1 and CDR2: SGHTA, FQGTGA. Losses at the gene ends were 0 bases for V and 5 bases for J; bases not matched to a gene: 7. The CDR3 totals 16 residues. This chain's CDR3 is CASSLTSGRGGETQYF. The CDR3 coding sequence is TGTGCCAGCAGCTTAACTAGCGGGAGAGGTGGCGAGACCCAGTACTTC. Together with reference TRBV7-3 and TRBJ2-5, the CDR3 gives the full variable domain: GAGVSQTPSNKVTEKGKYVELRCDPISGHTALYWYRQSLGQGPEFLIYFQGTGAADDSGLPNDRFFAVRPEGSVSTLKIQRTERGDSAVYLCASSLTSGRGGETQYFGPGTRLLVL.

This clonotype was detected many times. J is TRBJ2-5 and V is TRBV29-1; weak D call: TRBD1 (6 bases). Germline CDR1 reads SQVTM; CDR2 reads ANQGSEA. The CDR3 totals 13 residues. The V end was cut by 4 bases, the J end by 5 bases, with 14 bases between. The CDR3 is CSVVNRAIETQYF. The CDR3 DNA is TGCAGCGTTGTTAACAGGGCAATCGAGACCCAGTACTTC.

There are many counts of this clonotype. This chain joins TRBV12-3 or TRBV12-4 and TRBJ2-5, with 8 bases matching TRBD2. The trim removed 2 bases at V and 4 bases at J, leaving 6 bases unmatched. The CDR3 has 15 residues. CDR3 in amino acids: CASSLQRGMRETQYF. The CDR3 DNA reads as TGTGCCAGCAGTTTACAGCGGGGGATGCGAGAGACCCAGTACTTC.

This clonotype was recorded many times. The chain carries TRBV7-8 and TRBJ1-2, with TRBD1 as a possible D gene (6 bases). This CDR3 contains 14 residues. Trimming shortened V by 3 bases and J by 3 bases, and 11 bases separated the two germline ends. Germline CDR1 is SGHVS and CDR2 is FQNEAQ. The CDR3 bases are TGTGCCAGCAGCTTGACGGACAGAGACTATGGCTACACCTTC. Protein product: CASSLTDRDYGYTF.

This clonotype was recorded at least ten times. This chain joins TRBV12-3 or TRBV12-4 and TRBJ2-7, with D perhaps matching TRBD1 or TRBD2 (5 bases each). V lost 9 bases to trimming and J lost 0 bases, with 12 bases between them. CDR3 length: 13 residues. CDR3 residues: CASWDGDSYEQYF. The CDR3 DNA is TGTGCCAGTTGGGACGGTGACTCCTACGAGCAGTACTTC.

This clonotype was found many times. This chain joins TRBV11-3 and TRBJ2-1; perhaps TRBD2 as D (5 bases). V was pared by 2 bases and J by 7 bases, with 15 bases between. In germline, CDR1 is SGHNT, CDR2 YENEEA. The CDR3 totals 15 residues. Written as DNA, the CDR3 is TGTGCCAGCAGCTTACGGTCTCTCAGGAGGAATGAGCAGTTCTTC. Translation gives CASSLRSLRRNEQFF.

Many counts were recorded for this clonotype. The chain combines TRBV7-2 with TRBJ2-1; D may be TRBD1 or TRBD2 (5 bases each). Trimming stripped 5 bases from V and 0 bases from J, with 14 bases between. Germline V gene sequence: CDR1 SGHTA, CDR2 FQGNSA. The CDR3 runs to 16 residues. The CDR3 coding sequence is TGTGCCAGCAGCCCAGGTGGGACCCGCTCCTACAATGAGCAGTTCTTC. Translating it yields CASSPGGTRSYNEQFF.

This clonotype was found many times. CDR3 loop: CASSLAAYEQYF. In nucleotides, the CDR3 is TGTGCCAGCAGCTTAGCAGCCTACGAGCAGTACTTC. The V call is TRBV7-2, the J call TRBJ2-7; D unclear. Germline values: CDR1 SGHTA, CDR2 FQGNSA. Trimming removed 0 bases at V and 2 bases at J, with 2 bases between. This CDR3 has 12 amino acids.

The table lists this clonotype with many counts. This sequence joins TRBV6-1 and TRBJ2-3; 8 nucleotides line up with TRBD2. The CDR3 runs 18 residues. V lost 6 bases and J lost 0; bases outside the gene matches: 14. Germline-derived CDR1 and CDR2 are MNHNS and SASEGT. CDR3 DNA: TGTGCCAGCAGCGGAGGTGGATTAGCGGGGCCTAGCACAGATACGCAGTATTTT. It specifies CASSGGGLAGPSTDTQYF.

The sample holds many counts of this clonotype. This chain links TRBV7-2 with TRBJ2-3; D is perhaps TRBD1 or TRBD2 (5 bases each). Germline CDR1 is SGHTA and CDR2 is FQGNSA. The V end was cut by 6 bases, the J end by 0 bases, with 13 bases between. The CDR3 consists of 15 residues. CDR3 loop: CASSTQGASTDTQYF. In DNA, the CDR3 is TGTGCCAGCAGTACCCAGGGAGCTAGCACAGATACGCAGTATTTT.

This clonotype was seen a few times. The chain recombines TRBV11-3 with TRBJ2-3, with 12 bases identical to TRBD1. The CDR3 has 15 amino acids. V gave up 5 bases and J gave up 4 bases; unmatched junction bases: 4. Germline V gives CDR1 SGHNT, CDR2 YENEEA. The CDR3 here is CASSIGTGGSDTQYF. The DNA of the CDR3 is TGTGCCAGCAGCATCGGGACAGGGGGCTCAGATACGCAGTATTTT.

This clonotype was recorded a few times. The chain recombines TRBV4-2 with TRBJ2-7; 7 bases are shared with TRBD2. CDR3 length: 14 amino acids. With 0 bases clipped from V and 2 bases from J, the junction kept 1 base outside the gene matches. CDR1 is LGHNA and CDR2 is YNFKEQ in the germline V gene. CDR3 sequence: CASSQDRGAYEQYF. Written as DNA, the CDR3 is TGTGCCAGCAGCCAAGATCGGGGGGCCTACGAGCAGTACTTC.

This clonotype showed up many times. The chain couples TRBV7-2 to TRBJ2-5, with a possible D match to TRBD2 (5 bases). The CDR3 has 17 amino acids. The V end was cut by 1 base, the J end by 0 bases, with 15 bases between. CDR1 and CDR2 from the germline V gene are SGHTA and FQGNSA. The CDR3 DNA is TGTGCCAGCAGCTTAGGAGGACTGTATCTTTACCAAGAGACCCAGTACTTC. Protein product: CASSLGGLYLYQETQYF.

This clonotype was counted ten times or more. J is TRBJ2-6 and V is TRBV5-4; no reliable D call. The germline V gene has CDR1 SGHNT and CDR2 YYREEE (reference sequence). The ends were cut back, 1 base at V and 0 bases at J, with 8 bases in the middle. There are 16 residues in the CDR3. The CDR3 DNA is TGTGCCAGCAGCTTGTGGAGCCGCTCTGGGGCCAACGTCCTGACTTTC. Translated, it gives CASSLWSRSGANVLTF.

This clonotype was detected many times. The chain carries TRBV6-5 and TRBJ2-1; maybe TRBD2 (6 bases). The CDR3 has 13 residues. V lost 4 bases and J lost 3, with 7 bases in between. The V gene's germline CDR1 is MNHEY and CDR2 SVGAGI. CDR3: CASSSGDYNEQFF. CDR3 in DNA: TGTGCCAGCAGTTCGGGGGACTACAATGAGCAGTTCTTC.

In this sample, this clonotype turned up many times. The DNA for the CDR3 is TGTGCCAGCAGCTTAGAACCCCATCAGCCCCAGCATTTT. Translation gives CASSLEPHQPQHF. This chain connects TRBV7-2 to TRBJ1-5; D not certain. V was clipped by 1 base and J by 5 bases, with 6 bases between them. This CDR3 has 13 residues. CDR1 is SGHTA and CDR2 is FQGNSA in the germline V gene.

This clonotype was seen many times. The rearrangement uses TRBV7-9 and TRBJ2-7; D gene unclear. Trimming cost V 4 bases and J 2 bases, with 12 bases left between them. CDR1 and CDR2 from the germline V gene are SEHNR and FQNEAQ (reference sequence). The CDR3 has 14 residues. For the CDR3, the DNA is TGTGCCAGCAGCTCGAGCAGGCACCCCTACGAGCAGTACTTC. It encodes CASSSSRHPYEQYF. Complete variable domain (other parts from reference TRBV7-9 and TRBJ2-7): DTGVSQNPRHKITKRGQNVTFRCDPISEHNRLYWYRQTLGQGPEFLTYFQNEAQLEKSRLLSDRFSAERPKGSFSTLEIQRTEQGDSAMYLCASSSSRHPYEQYFGPGTRLTVT.

The genes are TRBV29-1 and TRBJ2-7; TRBD1 aligns across 7 bases. V trimming: 8 bases; J trimming: 0 bases; junction bases outside the gene matches: 7. The CDR3 has 13 amino acids. Per the germline V gene, CDR1 is SQVTM and CDR2 is ANQGSEA. For the CDR3, the DNA is TGCAGCTTTGGGGGACAGAGCTCCTACGAGCAGTACTTC. It yields the protein CSFGGQSSYEQYF.

There are many counts of this clonotype. The chain joins TRBV14 to TRBJ2-7; perhaps TRBD2 as D (5 bases). V gave up 3 bases and J gave up 2 bases, with 5 bases separating them. The length of the CDR3 is 12 residues. Germline CDR1 and CDR2: SGHDN and FVKESK. This CDR3 is CASSHGTYEQYF. In nucleotides, the CDR3 is TGTGCCAGCAGCCACGGGACCTACGAGCAGTACTTC.

This clonotype occurred many times. V is TRBV6-5 and J is TRBJ1-3; D unresolved. CDR3 length equals 13 residues. V shed 8 bases and J shed 2 bases, with 10 bases lying between them. Germline values: CDR1 MNHEY, CDR2 SVGAGI. CDR3: CASGREAGNTIYF. CDR3 DNA: TGTGCCAGCGGTAGGGAGGCTGGAAACACCATATATTTT.